This T cell receptor beta chain appears in the sequencing data of a study of PD-L1 blockade in urothelial cancer. About the research overall: Patients went on atezolizumab in about 2014, receiving 1,200 mg intravenously every 3 weeks.

Time point here: pretreatment peripheral blood. V trimming: 3 bases; J trimming: 5 bases; junction bases outside the gene matches: 4. Germline CDR1 KGHSH, CDR2 LQKENI. The CDR3 extends over 14 amino acids. TCRdb's table, derived via immunoSEQ multiplex PCR, lists solely in-frame clones and lacks some. Altogether some 90,000 clones are present, around 89% being singletons, with the ten largest covering about 1%. This receptor was taken from a woman older than 75 with urothelial cancer. The sample here was PBMCs, taken around atezolizumab (anti-PD-L1) treatment. The chain recombines TRBV18 with TRBJ1-2, with TRBD1 matching over 9 bases. This CDR3 reads CASSPSGTGYGYTF. The CDR3 coding sequence is TGTGCCAGCTCACCGTCCGGGACAGGGTATGGCTACACCTTC.